The clone carrying this T cell receptor beta chain is judged medium-sized. Antigen specificity is unknown. As to treatment: 10-day PBMC culture with coronavirus spike peptide pools or control peptides (ViraFEST assay). Positive PCR dates spanned March to December 2020, predating US Alpha, Beta and Delta variants. CDR3 length: 15 residues. The V and J ends lost 3 bases and 5 bases respectively, with 16 bases between them. Germline CDR1 and CDR2: MDHEN and SYDVKM. The entry originates in a study of vaccination and CD4 T cells after COVID-19. Cultured CD4+ T cell DNA underwent sequencing with the Oncomine TCR Beta short-read assay. Genomic DNA was taken out of cultured CD4+ T cells by extraction. In TCRdb, the PCR reads were re-called with MiXCR into one record per CDR3 protein. The sample has roughly 11,000 distinct CDR3 sequences, approximately 57% seen once.

This TCR derives from a human donor who had recovered from COVID-19. Sequenced sample: CD4+ T cells from blood, cultured in vitro. The rearrangement joins TRBV28 to TRBJ1-1, with D perhaps TRBD1 (5 bases). CDR3 protein: CASSFNEGRRTEAFF. The CDR3 DNA is TGTGCCAGCAGTTTTAATGAGGGACGGCGGACTGAAGCTTTCTTT.